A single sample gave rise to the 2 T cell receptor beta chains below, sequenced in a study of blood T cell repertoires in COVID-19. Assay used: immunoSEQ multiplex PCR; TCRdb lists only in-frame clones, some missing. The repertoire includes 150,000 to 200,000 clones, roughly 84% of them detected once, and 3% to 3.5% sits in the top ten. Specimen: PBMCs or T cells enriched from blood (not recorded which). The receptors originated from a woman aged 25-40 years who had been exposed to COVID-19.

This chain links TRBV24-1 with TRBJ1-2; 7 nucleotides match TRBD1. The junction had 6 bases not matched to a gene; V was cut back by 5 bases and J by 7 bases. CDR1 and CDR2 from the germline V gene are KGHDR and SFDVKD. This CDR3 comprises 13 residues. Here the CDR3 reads CATSAGGGGGYTF. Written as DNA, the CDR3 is TGTGCCACCAGTGCGGGAGGGGGCGGTGGCTACACCTTC.

CDR3 loop: CAWSSQGAEGYTF. The CDR3 DNA sequence: TGTGCCTGGAGTTCCCAGGGGGCGGAAGGCTACACCTTC. The chain combines TRBV30 with TRBJ1-2, with 8 nucleotides matching TRBD1. The CDR3 is made up of 13 amino acids. CDR1 and CDR2 (germline): GTSNPN, SVGIG (reference sequence). The V segment lost 2 bases and the J segment 8 bases; nucleotides outside the gene matches: 7.